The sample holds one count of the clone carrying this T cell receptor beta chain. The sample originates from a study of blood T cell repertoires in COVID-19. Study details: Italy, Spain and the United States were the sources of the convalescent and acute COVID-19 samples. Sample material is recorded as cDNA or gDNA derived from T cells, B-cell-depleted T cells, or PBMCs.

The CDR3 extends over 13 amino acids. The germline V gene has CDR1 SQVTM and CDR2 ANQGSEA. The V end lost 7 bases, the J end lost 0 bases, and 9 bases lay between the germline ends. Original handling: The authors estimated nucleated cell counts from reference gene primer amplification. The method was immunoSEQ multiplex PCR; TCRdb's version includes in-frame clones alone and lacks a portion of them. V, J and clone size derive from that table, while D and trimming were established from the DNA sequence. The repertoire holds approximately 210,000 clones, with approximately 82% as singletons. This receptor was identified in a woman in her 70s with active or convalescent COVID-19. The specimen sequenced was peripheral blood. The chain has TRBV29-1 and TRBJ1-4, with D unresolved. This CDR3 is CSAKGATNEKLFF. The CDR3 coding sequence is TGCAGCGCCAAGGGAGCAACTAATGAAAAACTGTTTTTT. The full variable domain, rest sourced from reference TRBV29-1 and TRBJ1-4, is SAVISQKPSRDICQRGTSLTIQCQVDSQVTMMFWYRQQPGQSLTLIATANQGSEATYESGFVIDKFPISRPNLTFSTLTVSNMSPEDSSIYLCSAKGATNEKLFFGSGTQLSVL.